This T cell receptor (beta chain) was captured in a study of blood T cell repertoires in COVID-19. On the study more broadly: Acute-phase and convalescent COVID-19 samples originated in the United States, Italy and Spain. PBMCs, B-cell-depleted T cells, or T cells were the source of the cDNA or gDNA that made up the material.

As handled by the study authors: By means of reference gene primer amplification, nucleated cell counts were estimated. Clones were sequenced by immunoSEQ multiplex PCR, and TCRdb holds only the in-frame ones, with some missing. The V and J calls and the clone size are those of that table, but D and trimming were determined from the DNA. Seen here are 50,000 or so clones, approximately 81% observed once, and the top ten hold under 5%. The CDR3 loop spans 19 amino acids. In germline, CDR1 is SGHTA, CDR2 FQGTGA. The germline V and J ends were trimmed by 2 bases and 6 bases, with 25 bases remaining between them.

The sequence came from a man between 35 and 55 years old with active COVID-19. This chain links TRBV7-3 with TRBJ2-2; D is possibly TRBD2 (6 bases). Source material: peripheral blood. CDR3 nucleotide sequence: TGTGCCAGCAGCTTAGGGGGGAGTCTGGAGGGAGATCGTCCCGGGGAGCTGTTTTTT. It translates to CASSLGGSLEGDRPGELFF.